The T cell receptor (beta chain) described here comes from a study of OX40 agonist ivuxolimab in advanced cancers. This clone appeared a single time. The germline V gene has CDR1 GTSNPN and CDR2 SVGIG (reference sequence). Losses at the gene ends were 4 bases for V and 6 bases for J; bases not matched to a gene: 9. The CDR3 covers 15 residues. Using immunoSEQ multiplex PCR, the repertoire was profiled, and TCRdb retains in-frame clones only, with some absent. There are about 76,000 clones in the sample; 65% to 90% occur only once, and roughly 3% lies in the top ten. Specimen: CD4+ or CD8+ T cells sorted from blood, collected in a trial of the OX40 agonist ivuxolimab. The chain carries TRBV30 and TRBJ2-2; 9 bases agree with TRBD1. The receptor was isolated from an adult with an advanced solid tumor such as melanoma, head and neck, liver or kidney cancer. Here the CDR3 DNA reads TGTGCCTGGAAAATCCGGGACAGGGTTGCCGGGGAGCTGTTTTTT. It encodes CAWKIRDRVAGELFF. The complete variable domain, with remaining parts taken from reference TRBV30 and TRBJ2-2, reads SQTIHQWPATLVQPVGSPLSLECTVEGTSNPNLYWYRQAAGRGLQLLFYSVGIGQISSEVPQNLSASRPQDRQFILSSKKLLLSDSGFYLCAWKIRDRVAGELFFGEGSRLTVL.